Described below is a single T cell receptor beta chain sequence and its context. Its specificity is unknown. Samples with a second dose at about 4 or about 12 weeks were pooled together. The data derive from a study of T cell responses to AZD1222 COVID-19 vaccine. Study-level findings and limits: Compared with day 0, the breadth and depth of the Spike-specific TCR repertoire rose significantly after two doses of AZD1222.

V dropped 5 bases and J dropped 0 bases, with 9 bases sitting between them. The germline CDR1 and CDR2 sequences are SGHRS and YFSETQ. The CDR3 runs 14 residues. Assay: immunoSEQ multiplex PCR; the TCRdb copy retains only in-frame clones and omits some. The sample contains roughly 120,000 clones, about 90% of which appear only once. The clonotype originates from an adult who received the AZD1222 COVID-19 vaccine. The V call is TRBV5-1, the J call TRBJ2-1, with no clear D. Sequenced material: peripheral blood, taken 28 days after the second AZD1222 dose. CDR3 in amino acids: CASRSTASYNEQFF. DNA of the CDR3: TGCGCCAGCAGAAGCACAGCCTCCTACAATGAGCAGTTCTTC.